The 12 T cell receptor beta chains below were found in one sample sequenced in a study of blood T cells in healthy people across ages. Through a sample-barcoded 5' primer and a J-beta primer mix, a second PCR was run for roughly 7 to 11 cycles. One entry per CDR3 protein, called by TCRdb with MiXCR from the 5' RACE reads. The table includes more than 650,000 distinct CDR3 sequences, about 20% detected once. The sample consisted of blood. These receptor sequences come from a man aged 65 to 79 in good health.

V is TRBV12-3 or TRBV12-4 and J is TRBJ2-4, with 10 bases fitting TRBD1. The CDR3 spans 15 residues. Trimming at V came to 7 bases and at J to 1 base, leaving 4 bases not matched to a gene. The CDR3 sequence: CASIRTGGAKNIQYF. In nucleotides, the CDR3 is TGTGCCAGCATCCGGACAGGGGGGGCCAAAAACATTCAGTACTTC.

There are a few counts of this clonotype. The chain recombines TRBV15 with TRBJ2-5; D unresolved. V was shortened by 2 bases and J by 2 bases, with 9 bases between the two germline ends. This CDR3 spans 14 amino acids. CDR1 is LNHNV, CDR2 YYDKDF, per germline (reference sequence). For the CDR3, the DNA is TGTGCCACCAGCAGACTGGAAGATCAAGAGACCCAGTACTTC. It translates to CATSRLEDQETQYF.

This clonotype showed up just a few times. The chain has TRBV12-3 or TRBV12-4 and TRBJ2-7; 7 bases are shared with TRBD1. V shed 6 bases, J shed 4 bases, and the junction held 3 bases outside the gene matches. The CDR3 covers 12 residues. The CDR3 region is CASRQGIYEQYF. The CDR3, as DNA: TGTGCCAGCAGACAGGGGATATACGAGCAGTACTTC.

This clonotype came up a few times. CDR3 in amino acids: CASRGTSSSYEQYF. CDR3 DNA sequence: TGTGCCAGCAGGGGTACCAGTAGCTCCTACGAGCAGTACTTC. This chain links TRBV12-3 or TRBV12-4 with TRBJ2-7; no clear D gene. V dropped 6 bases and J dropped 0 bases, with 12 bases sitting between them. This CDR3 region has 14 residues.

This clonotype was counted many times. Its ends do not fully match the called genes, so a read error is possible. The chain carries TRBV5-1 and TRBJ1-2; possibly TRBD1 for D (6 bases). The CDR3 covers 12 residues. Germline V gene lookup returns CDR1 SGHRS and CDR2 YFSETQ. The CDR3 DNA reads TGTGCCAGCAGCTTAGGGGGGGATGGCTACACCTTC. This codes for CASSLGGDGYTF. Complete variable domain (other parts from reference TRBV5-1 and TRBJ1-2): KAGVTQTPRYLIKTRGQQVTLSCSPISGHRSVSWYQQTPGQGLQFLFEYFSETQRNKGNFPGRFSGRQFSNSRSEMNVSTLELGDSALYLCASSLGGDGYTFGSGTRLTVV.

The V call is TRBV20-1, the J call TRBJ1-4; possible D gene TRBD1, 5 bases. The CDR3 has 15 amino acids. Germline V gene sequence: CDR1 DFQATT, CDR2 SNEGSKA (reference sequence). Trimming took off 6 bases at V and 2 bases at J, with 16 bases between the two ends. In DNA, the CDR3 is TGCAGTGCGACCCTGGGGAGGGGCACTAATGAAAAACTGTTTTTT. Amino acid sequence: CSATLGRGTNEKLFF.

This clonotype has only a few counts. The chain combines TRBV5-1 with TRBJ2-7; D tentatively fits TRBD1 or TRBD2 (5 bases each). The CDR3 loop spans 14 amino acids. V was cut by 0 bases and J by 3 bases, with 10 bases left in between. In germline, CDR1 is SGHRS, CDR2 YFSETQ. CDR3 in DNA: TGCGCCAGCAGCTTGGCGGGGACCAGCTACGAGCAGTACTTC. Translated, it gives CASSLAGTSYEQYF.

This clonotype was recorded many times. The chain is built from TRBV10-2 and TRBJ2-1; 7 nucleotides agree with TRBD2. With V trimmed by 2 bases and J by 10 bases, 5 bases remained unmatched. The CDR3 contains 13 residues. Germline assignment: CDR1 WSHSY and CDR2 SAAADI. CDR3 coding DNA: TGCGCCAGCAGTGAGAGTCGGCGGGGGGAGCAGTTCTTC. It codes for CASSESRRGEQFF.

This clonotype was picked up a small number of times. V is TRBV20-1 and J is TRBJ2-7; TRBD1 aligns across 7 bases. Germline CDR1 is DFQATT and CDR2 is SNEGSKA (reference sequence). The CDR3 is 14 amino acids. V gave up 4 bases and J gave up 4 bases; unmatched junction bases: 10. The CDR3 loop reads CSATPTGLLYEQYF. The CDR3 bases are TGCAGTGCTACACCGACAGGGTTGTTGTACGAGCAGTACTTC.

This clonotype was counted a few times. This CDR3 reads CASSFGGLGTDTQYF. CDR3 DNA sequence: TGTGCCAGCAGTTTTGGGGGGCTTGGCACAGATACGCAGTATTTT. The chain uses TRBV12-3 or TRBV12-4 and TRBJ2-3; perhaps D is TRBD1 or TRBD2 (6 bases each). The CDR3 runs to 15 residues. Trimming cost V 3 bases and J 1 base, with 11 bases left between them.

The chain carries TRBV6-5 and TRBJ2-7; D gene ambiguous. Germline V gene data show CDR1 as MNHEY and CDR2 as SVGAGI. The V gene lost 0 bases and the J gene lost 2 bases, with 11 bases spanning the gap. The CDR3 covers 15 residues. In DNA, the CDR3 is TGTGCCAGCAGTTACTCCTCCCAGCCGCCCTACGAGCAGTACTTC. As protein: CASSYSSQPPYEQYF.

V is TRBV28 and J is TRBJ2-5; no definite D call. V lost 2 bases to trimming and J lost 3 bases, with 10 bases between them. Germline CDR1 MDHEN, CDR2 SYDVKM. This CDR3 comprises 14 residues. This CDR3 reads CASSLSYRKETQYF. CDR3 DNA sequence: TGTGCCAGCAGTTTAAGCTACAGAAAAGAGACCCAGTACTTC.